The present T cell receptor (beta chain) was sequenced within a study of T cells in Graves' hyperthyroidism and ophthalmopathy. Findings and limits, study-wide: Appearing also in blood were most of the thyroid clonotypes expanded above 0.001.

Stable Graves' hyperthyroidism denoted no ophthalmopathy progression over 18 months. This clonotype showed up many times. Its antigen is unidentified. RNA transcripts were the template for amplifying TCR beta CDR3 regions. First-round RT-PCR of the TCR CDR3 relied on the HTBI primer set. TCRdb itself ran the multiplex PCR reads through MiXCR, one entry per CDR3 protein. The sample yields about 98,000 distinct CDR3 sequences, approximately 39% seen once. Trimming removed 2 bases at V and 0 bases at J, with 9 bases between. The CDR3 covers 15 residues. Germline CDR1 is SGHVS and CDR2 is FQNEAQ. The sample was peripheral blood or thyroid tissue (not recorded which). The V gene is TRBV7-8, the J gene TRBJ2-3, with D possibly matching TRBD2 (5 bases). The clonotype originates from a woman aged 25 to 39 with Graves' hyperthyroidism. CDR3 coding DNA: TGTGCCAGCAGCTTATACGCGGGTAGCACAGATACGCAGTATTTT. Translating gives CASSLYAGSTDTQYF.